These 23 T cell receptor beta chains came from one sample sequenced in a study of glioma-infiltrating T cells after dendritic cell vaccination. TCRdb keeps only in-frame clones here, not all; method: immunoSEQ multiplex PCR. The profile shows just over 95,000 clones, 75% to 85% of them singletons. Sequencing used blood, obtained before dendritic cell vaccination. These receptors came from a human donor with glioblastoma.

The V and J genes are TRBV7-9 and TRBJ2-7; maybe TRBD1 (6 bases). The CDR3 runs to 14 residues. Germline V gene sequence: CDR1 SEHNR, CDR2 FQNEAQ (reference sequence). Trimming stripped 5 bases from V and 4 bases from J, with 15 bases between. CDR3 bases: TGTGCCAGCAGCCTTCAACAGGGCCCGTACGAGCAGTACTTC. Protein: CASSLQQGPYEQYF.

The CDR3 DNA follows: TGCGCCAGCAGCGACAGGGGGCTACACACCGGGGAGCTGTTTTTT. Protein sequence: CASSDRGLHTGELFF. The chain employs TRBV10-1 and TRBJ2-2; 10 bases map to TRBD1. V was clipped by 6 bases and J by 3 bases; unmatched bases: 4. The V gene's germline CDR1 is WNHNN and CDR2 SYGVQD (reference sequence). This CDR3 spans 15 amino acids.

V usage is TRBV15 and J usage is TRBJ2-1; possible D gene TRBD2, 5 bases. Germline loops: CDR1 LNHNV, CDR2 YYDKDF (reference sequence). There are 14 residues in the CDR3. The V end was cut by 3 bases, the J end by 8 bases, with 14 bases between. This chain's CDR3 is CATSRRAVVDEQFF. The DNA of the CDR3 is TGTGCCACCAGCAGGAGAGCGGTCGTTGATGAGCAGTTCTTC.

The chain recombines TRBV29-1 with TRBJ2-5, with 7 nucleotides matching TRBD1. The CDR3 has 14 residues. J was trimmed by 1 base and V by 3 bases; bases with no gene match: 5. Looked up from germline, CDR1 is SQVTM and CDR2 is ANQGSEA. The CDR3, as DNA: TGCAGCGTTGAGAAAGGGACAGCCCAAGAGACCCAGTACTTC. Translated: CSVEKGTAQETQYF.

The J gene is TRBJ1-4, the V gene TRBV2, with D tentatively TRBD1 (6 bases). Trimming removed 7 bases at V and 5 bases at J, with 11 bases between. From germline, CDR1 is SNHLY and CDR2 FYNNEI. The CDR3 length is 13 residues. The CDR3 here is CASMAGVNEKLFF. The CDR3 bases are TGTGCCAGCATGGCAGGGGTGAATGAAAAACTGTTTTTT.

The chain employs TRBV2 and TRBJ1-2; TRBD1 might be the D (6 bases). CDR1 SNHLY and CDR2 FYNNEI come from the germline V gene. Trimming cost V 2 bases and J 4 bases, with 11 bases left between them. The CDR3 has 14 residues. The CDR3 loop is CASSEHREGYGYTF. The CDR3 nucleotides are TGTGCCAGCAGTGAACACAGGGAAGGCTATGGCTACACCTTC.

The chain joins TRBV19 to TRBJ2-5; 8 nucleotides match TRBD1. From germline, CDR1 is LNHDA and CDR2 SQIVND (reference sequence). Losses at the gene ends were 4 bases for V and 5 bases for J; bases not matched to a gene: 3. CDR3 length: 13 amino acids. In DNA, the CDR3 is TGTGCCAGTAGTACCCAGGGGGCTGAGACCCAGTACTTC. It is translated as CASSTQGAETQYF.

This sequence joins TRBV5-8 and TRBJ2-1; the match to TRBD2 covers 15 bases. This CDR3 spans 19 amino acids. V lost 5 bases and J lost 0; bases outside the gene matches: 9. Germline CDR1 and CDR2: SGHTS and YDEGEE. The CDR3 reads CASRRLGLAGGSSYNEQFF. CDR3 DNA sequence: TGTGCCAGCAGAAGACTCGGACTAGCGGGAGGGAGCTCCTACAATGAGCAGTTCTTC.

The CDR3 is CASSPLQGENTEAFF. CDR3 nucleotide sequence: TGTGCCAGCTCACCACTTCAGGGGGAGAACACTGAAGCTTTCTTT. The V call is TRBV18, the J call TRBJ1-1, with 7 bases that match TRBD1. Unmatched junction bases numbered 3, after V lost 1 base and J lost 1 base. Germline V lookup: CDR1 KGHSH, CDR2 LQKENI. The CDR3 has 15 residues.

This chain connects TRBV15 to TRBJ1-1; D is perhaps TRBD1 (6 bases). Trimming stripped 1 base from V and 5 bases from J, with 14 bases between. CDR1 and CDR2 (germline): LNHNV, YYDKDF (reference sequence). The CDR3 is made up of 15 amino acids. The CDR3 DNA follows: TGTGCCACCAGCAGAGTTCGGGGGGCCGGTACTGAAGCTTTCTTT. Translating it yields CATSRVRGAGTEAFF.

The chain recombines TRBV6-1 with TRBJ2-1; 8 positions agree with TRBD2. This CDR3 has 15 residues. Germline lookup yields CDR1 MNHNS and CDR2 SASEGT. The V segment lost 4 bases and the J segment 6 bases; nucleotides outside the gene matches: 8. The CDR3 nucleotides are TGTGCCAGCAGTGCCAAGGGACTAGTAGTCAATGAGCAGTTCTTC. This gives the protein CASSAKGLVVNEQFF.

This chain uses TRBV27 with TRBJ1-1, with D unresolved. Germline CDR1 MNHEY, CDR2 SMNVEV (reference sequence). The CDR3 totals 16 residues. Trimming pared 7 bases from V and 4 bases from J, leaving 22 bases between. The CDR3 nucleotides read TGTGCCAGCACCCCATTACCGGGTGGGGAGGGCACTGAAGCTTTCTTT. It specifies CASTPLPGGEGTEAFF.

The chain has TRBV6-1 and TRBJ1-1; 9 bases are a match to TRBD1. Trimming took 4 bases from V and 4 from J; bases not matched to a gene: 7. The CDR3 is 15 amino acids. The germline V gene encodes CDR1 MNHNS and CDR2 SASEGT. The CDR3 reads CASSVVQGAGTEAFF. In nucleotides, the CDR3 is TGTGCCAGCAGTGTAGTACAGGGGGCCGGCACTGAAGCTTTCTTT.

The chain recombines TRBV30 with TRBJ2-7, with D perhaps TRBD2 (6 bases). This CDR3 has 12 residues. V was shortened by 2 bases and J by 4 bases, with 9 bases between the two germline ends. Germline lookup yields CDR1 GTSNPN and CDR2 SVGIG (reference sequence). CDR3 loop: CAWSTLAYEQYF. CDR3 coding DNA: TGTGCCTGGAGTACCCTAGCGTACGAGCAGTACTTC.

The CDR3 sequence: CASSLAMGGQETQYF. CDR3 DNA: TGTGCCAGCAGCTTAGCGATGGGGGGCCAAGAGACCCAGTACTTC. This chain connects TRBV7-9 to TRBJ2-5; tentative D call: TRBD2 (6 bases). Germline-derived CDR1 and CDR2 are SEHNR and FQNEAQ (reference sequence). V shed 0 bases and J shed 1 base, with 9 bases lying between them. CDR3 length equals 15 residues. Supplemented by reference TRBV7-9 and TRBJ2-5, the full variable domain reads DTGVSQNPRHKITKRGQNVTFRCDPISEHNRLYWYRQTLGQGPEFLTYFQNEAQLEKSRLLSDRFSAERPKGSFSTLEIQRTEQGDSAMYLCASSLAMGGQETQYFGPGTRLLVL.

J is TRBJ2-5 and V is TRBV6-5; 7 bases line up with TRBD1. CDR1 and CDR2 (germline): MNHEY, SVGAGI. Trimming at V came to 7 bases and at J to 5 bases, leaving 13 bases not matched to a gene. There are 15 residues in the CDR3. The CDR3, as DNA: TGTGCCAGCACCCCGGTACAGGGGACGCGGGAGACCCAGTACTTC. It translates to CASTPVQGTRETQYF.

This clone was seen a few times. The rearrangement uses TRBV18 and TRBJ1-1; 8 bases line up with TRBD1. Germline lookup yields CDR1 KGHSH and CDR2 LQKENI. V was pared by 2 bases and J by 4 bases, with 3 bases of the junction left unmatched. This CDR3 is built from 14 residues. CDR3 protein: CASSPGQGSTEAFF. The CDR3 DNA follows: TGTGCCAGCTCACCAGGACAGGGTAGCACTGAAGCTTTCTTT.

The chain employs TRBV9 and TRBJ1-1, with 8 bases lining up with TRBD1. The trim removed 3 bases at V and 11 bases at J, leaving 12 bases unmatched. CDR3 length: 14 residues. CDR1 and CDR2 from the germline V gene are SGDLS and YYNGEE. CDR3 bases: TGTGCCAGCAGCGCTTCCGGACAGGGCGGAGTGGCTTTCTTT. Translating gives CASSASGQGGVAFF.

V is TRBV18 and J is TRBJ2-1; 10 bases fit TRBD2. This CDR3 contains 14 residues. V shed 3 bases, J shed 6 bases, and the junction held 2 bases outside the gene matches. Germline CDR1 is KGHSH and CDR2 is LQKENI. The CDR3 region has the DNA TGTGCCAGCTCACCCCGGACTAGCGGCAATGAGCAGTTCTTC. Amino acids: CASSPRTSGNEQFF.

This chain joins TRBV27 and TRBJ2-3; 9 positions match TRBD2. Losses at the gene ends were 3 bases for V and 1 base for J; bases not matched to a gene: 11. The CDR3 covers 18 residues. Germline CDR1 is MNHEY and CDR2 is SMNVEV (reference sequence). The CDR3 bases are TGTGCCAGCAGTTTTGAGGCTAGCGGGAATAAGGGCACAGATACGCAGTATTTT. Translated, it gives CASSFEASGNKGTDTQYF.

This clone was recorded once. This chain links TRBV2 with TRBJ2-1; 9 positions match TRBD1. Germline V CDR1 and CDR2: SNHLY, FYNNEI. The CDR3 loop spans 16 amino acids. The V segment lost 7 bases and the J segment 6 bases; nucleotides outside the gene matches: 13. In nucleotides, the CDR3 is TGTGCCAGCAAACGGGACCGGGACAGGGTGGTCAATGAGCAGTTCTTC. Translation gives CASKRDRDRVVNEQFF.

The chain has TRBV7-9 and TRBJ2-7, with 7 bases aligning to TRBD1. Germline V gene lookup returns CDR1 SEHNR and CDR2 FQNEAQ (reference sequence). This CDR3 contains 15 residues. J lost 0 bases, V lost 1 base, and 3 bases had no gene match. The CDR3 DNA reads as TGTGCCAGCAGCTTAGGGAGACAGGGCTCCTACGAGCAGTACTTC. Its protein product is CASSLGRQGSYEQYF.

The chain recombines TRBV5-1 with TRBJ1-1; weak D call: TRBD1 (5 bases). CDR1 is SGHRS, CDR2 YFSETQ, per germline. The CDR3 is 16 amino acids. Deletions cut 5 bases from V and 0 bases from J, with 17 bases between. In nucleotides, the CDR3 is TGCGCCAGCAGTCCCAGGGTTGGAGGGATGAACACTGAAGCTTTCTTT. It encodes CASSPRVGGMNTEAFF.